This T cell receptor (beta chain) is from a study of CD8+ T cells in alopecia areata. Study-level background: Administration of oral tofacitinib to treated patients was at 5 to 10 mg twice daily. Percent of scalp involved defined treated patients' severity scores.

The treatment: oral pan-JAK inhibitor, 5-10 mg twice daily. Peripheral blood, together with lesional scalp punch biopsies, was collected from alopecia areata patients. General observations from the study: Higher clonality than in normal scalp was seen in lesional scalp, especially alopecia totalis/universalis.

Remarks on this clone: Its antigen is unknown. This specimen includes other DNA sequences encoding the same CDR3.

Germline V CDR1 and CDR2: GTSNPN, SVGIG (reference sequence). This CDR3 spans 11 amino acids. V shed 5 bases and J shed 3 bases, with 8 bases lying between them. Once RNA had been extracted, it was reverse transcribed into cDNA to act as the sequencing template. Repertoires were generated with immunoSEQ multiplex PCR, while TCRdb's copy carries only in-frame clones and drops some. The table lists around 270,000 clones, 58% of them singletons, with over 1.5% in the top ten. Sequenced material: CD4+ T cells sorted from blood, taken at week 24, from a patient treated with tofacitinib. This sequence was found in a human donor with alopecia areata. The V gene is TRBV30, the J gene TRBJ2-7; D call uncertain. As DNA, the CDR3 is TGTGCCTGGGGGGATTTCTACGAGCAGTACTTC. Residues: CAWGDFYEQYF. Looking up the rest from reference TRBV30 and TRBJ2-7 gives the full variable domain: SQTIHQWPATLVQPVGSPLSLECTVEGTSNPNLYWYRQAAGRGLQLLFYSVGIGQISSEVPQNLSASRPQDRQFILSSKKLLLSDSGFYLCAWGDFYEQYFGPGTRLTVT.